Below are 11 T cell receptor beta chains sequenced from a single sample in a study of CD8 T cells in ankylosing spondylitis. Study conclusions and caveats: A motif of 7 or 8 highly homologous TCR beta variants was seen as apparently characteristic of ankylosing spondylitis blood.

Their recognized antigens are unknown. TCRdb reanalysed the 5' RACE reads using MiXCR and keeps one entry per CDR3 protein. The repertoire has roughly 700,000 distinct CDR3 sequences, around 17% of them found once; the top ten carry about 19%. What was sequenced was blood, either unsorted or a sorted T cell fraction (not recorded which). The receptors come from a male donor with ankylosing spondylitis.

The chain employs TRBV20-1 and TRBJ2-7, with TRBD2 matching 13 bases. V trimming: 6 bases; J trimming: 1 base; junction bases outside the gene matches: 6. Germline CDR1 reads DFQATT; CDR2 reads SNEGSKA (reference sequence). This CDR3 comprises 15 residues. Here the CDR3 reads CSALGLAGVSYEQYF. For the CDR3, the DNA is TGCAGTGCACTCGGACTAGCGGGAGTTTCCTACGAGCAGTACTTC.

There are a few counts of this clonotype. J is TRBJ1-1 and V is TRBV20-1, with 10 nucleotides matching TRBD1. Germline V gives CDR1 DFQATT, CDR2 SNEGSKA (reference sequence). This CDR3 is 14 amino acids long. V dropped 3 bases and J dropped 3; count of bases not matched to a gene: 4. The CDR3 DNA reads TGCAGTGCTAGGCCGGGACAGGGGTACACTGAAGCTTTCTTT. Its protein is CSARPGQGYTEAFF.

The rearrangement uses TRBV20-1 and TRBJ2-1, with 14 bases matching TRBD2. V trimming: 6 bases; J trimming: 7 bases; junction bases outside the gene matches: 11. Germline CDR1 reads DFQATT; CDR2 reads SNEGSKA (reference sequence). This CDR3 has 16 residues. The CDR3 region has the DNA TGCAGTGCACCGACTAGCGGGAGGGCAGGGGGGAATGAGCAGTTCTTC. Protein sequence: CSAPTSGRAGGNEQFF.

J is TRBJ2-5 and V is TRBV14, with 10 bases aligning to TRBD1. This CDR3 has 17 amino acids. The ends lost 3 bases at V and 4 bases at J; junction bases unmatched: 11. CDR1 is SGHDN, CDR2 FVKESK, per germline. The CDR3 is CASSQPFRQGAGETQYF. CDR3 nucleotide sequence: TGTGCCAGCAGCCAGCCATTCCGACAGGGGGCCGGAGAGACCCAGTACTTC.

In its sample, this clonotype was seen a few times. Sequence at one end of the junction differs from germline and may be a read error. The chain links TRBV7-9 to TRBJ1-1; D may be TRBD1 (5 bases). Germline V gene data show CDR1 as SEHNR and CDR2 as FQNEAQ (reference sequence). The CDR3 spans 12 residues. The CDR3 nucleotides read TGTGCCAGCAGCTTAGTCGGGCAGGGTGATTACTTT. Translated: CASSLVGQGDYF.

This clonotype was counted a few times. In DNA form, the CDR3 reads TGTGCCACGAAATGGGACGGCGCAACTAATGAAAAACTGTTTTTT. As protein: CATKWDGATNEKLFF. This rearrangement joins TRBV6-1 to TRBJ1-4; D may be TRBD1 (5 bases). With 10 bases removed from V and 0 bases from J, the gap between germline ends came to 15 bases. CDR1 and CDR2 (germline): MNHNS, SASEGT. The CDR3 is made up of 15 amino acids.

This chain links TRBV6-1 with TRBJ1-1; 9 nucleotides align to TRBD1. CDR1 is MNHNS and CDR2 is SASEGT in the germline V gene. This CDR3 region has 13 residues. Trimming removed 7 bases from V and 7 bases from J; junction bases left unmatched: 7. DNA for the CDR3: TGTGCCAGCACCATACAGGGGGCCGTTGAAGCTTTCTTT. As protein: CASTIQGAVEAFF.

V usage is TRBV12-3 or TRBV12-4 and J usage is TRBJ2-7; perhaps D is TRBD1 or TRBD2 (6 bases each). The ends were cut back, 5 bases at V and 4 bases at J, with 15 bases in the middle. The CDR3 covers 14 residues. The CDR3 protein is CASSPFWGAYEQYF. Written as DNA, the CDR3 is TGTGCCAGCAGTCCTTTTTGGGGGGCTTACGAGCAGTACTTC.

This clonotype was seen a few times. V usage is TRBV5-6 and J usage is TRBJ1-3; D possibly corresponds to TRBD1 (5 bases). Trimming removed 1 base from V and 3 bases from J, with 14 bases in between. The CDR3 consists of 16 residues. Germline CDR1 and CDR2: SGHDT and YYEEEE. CDR3 DNA: TGTGCCAGCAGCTTGTACAGCCAAGGGGATGGAAACACCATATATTTT. This sequence encodes CASSLYSQGDGNTIYF.

This clonotype was found a few times. The chain links TRBV29-1 to TRBJ2-3, with TRBD1 matching 8 bases. The junction had 8 bases not matched to a gene; V was cut back by 6 bases and J by 3 bases. The CDR3 is made up of 14 amino acids. The V gene's germline CDR1 is SQVTM and CDR2 ANQGSEA. CDR3 in DNA: TGCAGCGTCCAACTCCAGGGGGCAACAGATACGCAGTATTTT. This gives the protein CSVQLQGATDTQYF.

This chain connects TRBV2 to TRBJ2-3; D may be TRBD1 or TRBD2 (6 bases each). This CDR3 is built from 19 residues. V was pared by 4 bases and J by 1 base, with 24 bases between. Germline lookup yields CDR1 SNHLY and CDR2 FYNNEI. Here the CDR3 reads CASSVWNLGRGTGTDTQYF. The CDR3 DNA reads TGTGCCAGCAGTGTTTGGAATCTAGGAAGGGGGACTGGCACAGATACGCAGTATTTT.